This TCR beta chain comes out of a study of identical twins. The CDR3 has 13 residues. Trimming stripped 0 bases from V and 4 bases from J, with 6 bases between. CDR1 and CDR2 (germline): MNHNS, SASEGT. A universal primer site was incorporated via template switching, and the cDNA contained unique molecular identifiers. TCRdb re-derived calls from the 5' RACE reads in MiXCR, one entry per CDR3 protein. Of fewer than 900,000 distinct CDR3 sequences in the sample, around 20% were seen once. This clonotype was recorded only once. This sample also belongs to another study, concerning T cells expressing NK-cell markers. This second report adds: Five or six of the donors carried dominant NKG2C+ clonotypes that took up about 1.0-7.5% of their CD8+ T cells.

The chain employs TRBV6-1 and TRBJ1-1; TRBD1 is a possible D gene (5 bases). Material for sequencing was PBMCs. This receptor was obtained from a woman between 18 and 29 years old in good health. The CDR3 DNA follows: TGTGCCAGCAGTGAAGCGGGGACCACTGAAGCTTTCTTT. Amino acid sequence: CASSEAGTTEAFF.